Listed here are 5 T cell receptor beta chains from one sample, sequenced in a study of a mutant IDH1 vaccine in newly diagnosed glioma. Here immunoSEQ multiplex PCR was the method, and the copy in TCRdb shows in-frame clones only, minus some. This table has about 38,000 clones, around 78% appearing once. Antigens of these TCRs are unknown. Time point: week 5, during vaccination. All doses held 300 ug of mutant IDH1 20-mer peptide, with topical imiquimod. The sample consisted of PBMCs, taken from a glioma patient whose treatment included an IDH1 peptide vaccine. The receptors were sampled from a man aged 40-55 years with glioma.

The rearrangement joins TRBV7-3 to TRBJ2-5; 12 bases match TRBD2. Germline CDR1 is SGHTA and CDR2 is FQGTGA. The V segment lost 2 bases and the J segment 2 bases; nucleotides outside the gene matches: 6. CDR3 length equals 17 residues. The CDR3 bases are TGTGCCAGCAGCTTAGCCGGTGGGACTAGCGGGCAAGAGACCCAGTACTTC. Protein sequence: CASSLAGGTSGQETQYF.

This chain uses TRBV19 with TRBJ2-1; D tentatively reads TRBD1 or TRBD2 (5 bases each). Between the trimmed V and J ends, which lost 0 bases and 10 bases, there was a span of 10 bases. The CDR3 totals 13 residues. Germline-derived CDR1 and CDR2 are LNHDA and SQIVND (reference sequence). The CDR3 protein is CASSIDFGTEQFF. CDR3 nucleotides: TGTGCCAGTAGTATAGATTTTGGGACCGAGCAGTTCTTC.

This chain uses TRBV5-6 with TRBJ2-5; 8 bases fit TRBD2. CDR1 and CDR2 (germline): SGHDT, YYEEEE. The V and J ends lost 4 bases and 5 bases, in that order; junction bases with no gene match: 4. The CDR3 has 13 residues. The CDR3 bases are TGTGCCAGCAGCGCACCGGGGGGGGAGACCCAGTACTTC. This sequence encodes CASSAPGGETQYF.

This clone was detected once. The chain is built from TRBV7-8 and TRBJ1-2, with 7 bases identical to TRBD1. From germline, CDR1 is SGHVS and CDR2 FQNEAQ. The CDR3 has 15 amino acids. The V and J ends lost 4 bases and 8 bases, in that order; junction bases with no gene match: 13. The CDR3 here is CASSSLQGTVGGYTF. In nucleotides, the CDR3 is TGTGCCAGCAGCTCCCTACAGGGGACCGTCGGAGGCTACACCTTC.

This clone was counted between two and nine times. Written as DNA, the CDR3 is TGTGCCAGCTCACCAGTGGGACTGGTGAACACCGGGGAGCTGTTTTTT. It translates to CASSPVGLVNTGELFF. The chain uses TRBV18 and TRBJ2-2, with D possibly TRBD2 on 6 matching bases. This CDR3 is 16 amino acids long. Trimming stripped 2 bases from V and 1 base from J, with 11 bases between. Germline lookup yields CDR1 KGHSH and CDR2 LQKENI. Using reference TRBV18 and TRBJ2-2 for the parts outside the CDR3, the full variable domain is NAGVMQNPRHLVRRRGQEARLRCSPMKGHSHVYWYRQLPEEGLKFMVYLQKENIIDESGMPKERFSAEFPKEGPSILRIQQVVRGDSAAYFCASSPVGLVNTGELFFGEGSRLTVL.